Below, 16 T cell receptor beta chains from the same sample are listed, as sequenced in a study of blood T cell repertoires in COVID-19. Only in-frame clones appear in the TCRdb table, and some are missing; sequencing was by immunoSEQ multiplex PCR. The table lists 120,000 to 150,000 clones, approximately 86% of them singletons, with approximately 4.3% in the top ten. The sequenced material came from PBMCs or T cells enriched from blood (not recorded which). The receptors here all came from a woman aged 40 to 50 who had been exposed to COVID-19.

The chain couples TRBV5-6 to TRBJ1-1, with 7 bases matching TRBD1. Unmatched junction bases numbered 7, after V lost 4 bases and J lost 4 bases. The CDR3 runs 14 residues. Germline V gives CDR1 SGHDT, CDR2 YYEEEE. CDR3 nucleotide sequence: TGTGCCAGCAGCCTGACAGGGTTGGGCACTGAAGCTTTCTTT. It is translated as CASSLTGLGTEAFF.

The chain couples TRBV9 to TRBJ2-3, with TRBD2 matching 7 bases. The germline CDR1 and CDR2 sequences are SGDLS and YYNGEE. After removal of 2 bases from V and 0 bases from J, the junction contained 6 bases not matched to a gene. The length of the CDR3 is 16 residues. CDR3 loop: CASSVSGGGSTDTQYF. CDR3 nucleotides: TGTGCCAGCAGCGTTTCGGGGGGAGGTAGCACAGATACGCAGTATTTT.

The sample holds many counts of this clone. The same CDR3 arises from other DNA sequences in this sample as well. The genes are TRBV7-2 and TRBJ2-7; D might be TRBD1 (5 bases). Trimming took off 3 bases at V and 0 bases at J, with 9 bases between the two ends. The CDR3 length is 14 residues. Germline V lookup: CDR1 SGHTA, CDR2 FQGNSA. The CDR3 DNA reads as TGTGCCAGCAGCTTGCAGGGTAGCTCCTACGAGCAGTACTTC. This encodes CASSLQGSSYEQYF.

This clone was observed a handful of times. The chain recombines TRBV5-4 with TRBJ1-1, with 7 positions matching TRBD1. V dropped 2 bases and J dropped 2; count of bases not matched to a gene: 3. Germline CDR1 and CDR2: SGHNT and YYREEE (reference sequence). The CDR3 is 14 residues long. The CDR3 spells CASSFTGVNTEAFF. The CDR3 bases are TGTGCCAGCAGCTTTACAGGGGTTAACACTGAAGCTTTCTTT.

This rearrangement joins TRBV10-1 to TRBJ2-3, with 9 bases matching TRBD2. Per the germline V gene, CDR1 is WNHNN and CDR2 is SYGVQD (reference sequence). The CDR3 runs 15 residues. J gave up 6 bases and V 0 bases, and 4 bases lay outside the gene matches. CDR3 in DNA: TGCGCCAGCAGTGAGTCGTCTAGCGGGGTTGATACGCAGTATTTT. As protein: CASSESSSGVDTQYF.

This clone occurred once. This rearrangement joins TRBV9 to TRBJ2-7; D remains ambiguous. Per the germline V gene, CDR1 is SGDLS and CDR2 is YYNGEE. The V gene lost 1 base and the J gene lost 2 bases, with 10 bases spanning the gap. The CDR3 has 14 residues. CDR3 DNA: TGTGCCAGCAGCGTAAACGTGAGCCCCTACGAGCAGTACTTC. Its protein is CASSVNVSPYEQYF.

The V call is TRBV24-1, the J call TRBJ1-1; D is ambiguous. Germline CDR1 reads KGHDR; CDR2 reads SFDVKD. The CDR3 runs 9 residues. Trimming stripped 7 bases from V and 8 bases from J, with 4 bases between. CDR3 sequence: CATRQEAFF. The CDR3, as DNA: TGTGCCACCAGACAAGAAGCTTTCTTT.

The chain joins TRBV4-2 to TRBJ1-3; weak D call: TRBD1 (5 bases). The V and J ends lost 2 bases and 2 bases respectively, with 13 bases between them. Germline V CDR1 and CDR2: LGHNA, YNFKEQ. CDR3 length: 16 residues. The CDR3 DNA reads as TGTGCCAGCAGCCAACCGAGCCGGGGGACTGGAAACACCATATATTTT. Protein product: CASSQPSRGTGNTIYF.

This rearrangement joins TRBV25-1 to TRBJ2-7; perhaps TRBD2 as D (5 bases). Per the germline V gene, CDR1 is MGHDK and CDR2 is SYGVNS. This CDR3 is built from 13 residues. Between the trimmed V and J ends, which lost 6 bases and 0 bases, there was a span of 9 bases. CDR3 residues: CASRRESSYEQYF. CDR3 DNA sequence: TGTGCCAGCAGGAGGGAAAGCTCCTACGAGCAGTACTTC.

This sequence joins TRBV27 and TRBJ2-2; TRBD2 aligns across 13 bases. Looked up from germline, CDR1 is MNHEY and CDR2 is SMNVEV (reference sequence). After removal of 0 bases from V and 5 bases from J, the junction contained 6 bases not matched to a gene. The CDR3 totals 18 residues. As DNA, the CDR3 is TGTGCCAGCAGTTTATCGCGACTAGCGGGAGGAAAAACCGGGGAGCTGTTTTTT. It codes for CASSLSRLAGGKTGELFF.

CDR3 loop: CASRWQARTDTQYF. CDR3 DNA: TGTGCCAGCAGGTGGCAGGCTCGCACAGATACGCAGTATTTT. The V and J genes are TRBV2 and TRBJ2-3; no firm D call. This CDR3 spans 14 amino acids. V lost 6 bases to trimming and J lost 1 base, with 11 bases between them. Germline lookup yields CDR1 SNHLY and CDR2 FYNNEI.

The chain employs TRBV10-3 and TRBJ1-6, with D unresolved. Germline-derived CDR1 and CDR2 are ENHRY and SYGVKD. The CDR3 is 13 amino acids. The V end lost 11 bases, the J end lost 11 bases, and 19 bases lay between the germline ends. CDR3 loop: CASHPGTIAPLHF. The CDR3 DNA sequence: TGTGCCTCCCACCCGGGTACCATAGCACCCCTCCACTTT.

The chain employs TRBV28 and TRBJ1-5; a possible D gene is TRBD1 (5 bases). V lost 3 bases and J 9 bases, leaving 9 bases between the germline ends. There are 12 residues in the CDR3. The germline gives CDR1 MDHEN, CDR2 SYDVKM. CDR3 DNA sequence: TGTGCCAGCAGTTTTGTGGGGGGGCCCCAGCATTTT. Amino acid sequence: CASSFVGGPQHF.

This chain connects TRBV6-5 to TRBJ1-6; D is perhaps TRBD1 (6 bases). Trimming took 5 bases from V and 9 from J, leaving 17 bases between them. The V gene's germline CDR1 is MNHEY and CDR2 SVGAGI. The CDR3 is 15 amino acids. The CDR3 reads CASSKSRGGSSPLHF. The CDR3 nucleotides are TGTGCCAGCAGTAAGAGCAGGGGCGGGAGTTCACCCCTCCACTTT.

The chain recombines TRBV3-1 (or the pseudogene TRBV3-2) with TRBJ1-1, with 7 bases aligning to TRBD1. The ends lost 6 bases at V and 8 bases at J; junction bases unmatched: 6. The V gene's germline CDR1 is LGHDT and CDR2 YNNKEL (reference sequence). The length of the CDR3 is 12 residues. The CDR3 sequence is CASSRQGLEAFF. Here the CDR3 DNA reads TGTGCCAGCAGTCGACAGGGACTGGAAGCTTTCTTT.

On this clone: Being one base from a much bigger clone, this may be a read error. The chain links TRBV3-1 (or the pseudogene TRBV3-2) to TRBJ1-5; weak D call: TRBD1 (5 bases). Germline CDR1 and CDR2: LGHDT and YNNKEL (reference sequence). V lost 4 bases, J lost 1 base, and 8 bases lay in between. The CDR3 is 14 amino acids. CDR3 region: CASSPSGSNQPQHF. The CDR3 DNA is TGTGCCAGCAGCCCGTCAGGGAGCAATCAGCCCCAGCATTTT.